This T cell receptor beta chain was recorded in a study of shared clonotypes between healthy human individuals. At the level of the study: The cohort comprised a couple of women and a few men. Their ages spanned 18 to 49 years. Per donor, CD8 memory used one plate, CD8 naive used two, CD4 memory used three and CD4 naive used three.

Regarding the study as a whole: Generation probabilities were higher for clonotypes shared across all four sorted-subset donors than for unshared ones. For naive CD4 cells, roughly 4.8% of clonotypes were shared across a few donors.

Only in-frame clones appear in the TCRdb table, and some are missing; sequencing was by immunoSEQ multiplex PCR. Of 2 million to 2.5 million clones listed, approximately 94% are singletons. The V and J ends lost 8 bases and 5 bases respectively, with 9 bases between them. This CDR3 spans 12 amino acids. CDR1 ENHRY and CDR2 SYGVKD come from the germline V gene. Naive CD8 cells, CD45RO-negative and positively selected for CCR7, excluded terminally differentiated effector memory CD45RA+ cells. Comments on this clone: What it binds is unknown.

The chain employs TRBV10-3 and TRBJ2-2; no clear D. The sample comprised naive CD8+ T cells from PBMCs. The source is a man aged 18-30 years in good health. Some clones in this sample may be carry-over from other donors' samples. CDR3 region: CAIRPETGELFF. CDR3 in DNA: TGTGCCATCCGCCCCGAAACCGGGGAGCTGTTTTTT.